This record covers a single TCR beta chain. Antigen: not known. The related graft donor's blood sample was taken on the day of bone marrow donation. V gave up 3 bases and J gave up 7 bases, with 10 bases separating them. The CDR3 spans 13 residues. Germline V gene data show CDR1 as SGHVS and CDR2 as FNYEAQ. The data belong to a study of T cells after posttransplantation cyclophosphamide. Produced via immunoSEQ multiplex PCR; TCRdb's table is partial and in-frame only. Of tens of thousands of clones detected, roughly 92% appear once; the ten largest clones hold less than 3.5%. Study observations and caveats: Later blood repertoires were often dominated by clones from the donor CD8+ memory compartment. Recipient CMV seropositivity and CMV reactivation strongly tracked TRB clonality.

The sample was PBMCs. This receptor was obtained from a woman aged 45-59 years in good health and a related stem cell transplant donor. V is TRBV7-6 and J is TRBJ2-1; D call uncertain. This chain's CDR3 is CASSFSAHNEQFF. CDR3 nucleotides: TGTGCCAGCAGCTTCAGTGCCCATAATGAGCAGTTCTTC.